This T cell receptor beta chain was captured by sequencing in a study of identifying expanded T cells in peripheral blood. Data came from immunoSEQ multiplex PCR; TCRdb stores just in-frame clones and leaves some out. This table holds about 100,000 clones, about nine tenths found once. This clone was counted between two and nine times. CDR1 and CDR2 (germline): LNHDA, SQIVND (reference sequence). The CDR3 loop spans 13 amino acids. Trimming removed 7 bases at V and 5 bases at J, with 14 bases between. Sequenced sample: blood. This sequence joins TRBV19 and TRBJ1-2; D is uncertain. This TCR came from a person aged 18 to 75 in good health. The CDR3, as DNA: TGTGCCAGTAAGCCCCCAAATCTGTATGGCTACACCTTC. Residues: CASKPPNLYGYTF.